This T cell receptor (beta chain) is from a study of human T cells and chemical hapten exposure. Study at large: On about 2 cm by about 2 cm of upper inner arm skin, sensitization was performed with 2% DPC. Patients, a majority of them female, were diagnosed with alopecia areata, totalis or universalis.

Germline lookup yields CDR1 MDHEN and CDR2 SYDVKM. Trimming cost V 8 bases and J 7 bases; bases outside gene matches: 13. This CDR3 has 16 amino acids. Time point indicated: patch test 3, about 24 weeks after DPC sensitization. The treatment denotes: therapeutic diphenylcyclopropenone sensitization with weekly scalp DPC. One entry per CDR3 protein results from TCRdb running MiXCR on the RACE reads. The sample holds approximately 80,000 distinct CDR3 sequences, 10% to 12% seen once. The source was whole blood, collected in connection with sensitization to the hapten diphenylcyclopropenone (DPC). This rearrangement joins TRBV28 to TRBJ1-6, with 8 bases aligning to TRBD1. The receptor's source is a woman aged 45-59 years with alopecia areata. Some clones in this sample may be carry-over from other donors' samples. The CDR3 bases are TGTGCCAGCGGACGACAGGGGCGTCTTCAGAATTCACCCCTCCACTTT. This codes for CASGRQGRLQNSPLHF.